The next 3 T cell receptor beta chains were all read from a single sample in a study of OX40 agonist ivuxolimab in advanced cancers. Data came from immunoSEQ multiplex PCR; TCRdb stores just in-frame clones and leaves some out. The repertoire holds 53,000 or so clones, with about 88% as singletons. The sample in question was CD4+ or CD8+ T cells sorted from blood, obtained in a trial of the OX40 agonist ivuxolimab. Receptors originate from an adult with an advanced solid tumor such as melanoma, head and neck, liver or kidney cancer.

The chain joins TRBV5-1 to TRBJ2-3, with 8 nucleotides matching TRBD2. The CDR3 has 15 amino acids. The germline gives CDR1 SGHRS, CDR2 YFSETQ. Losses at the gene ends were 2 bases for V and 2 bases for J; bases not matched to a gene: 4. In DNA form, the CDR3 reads TGCGCCAGCAGCTTAGGACTAGCCGACACAGATACGCAGTATTTT. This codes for CASSLGLADTDTQYF.

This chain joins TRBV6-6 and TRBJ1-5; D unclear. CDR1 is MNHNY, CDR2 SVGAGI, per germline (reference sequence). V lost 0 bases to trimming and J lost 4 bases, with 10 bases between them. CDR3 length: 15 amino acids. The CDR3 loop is CASSYSRANNQPQHF. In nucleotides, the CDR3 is TGTGCCAGCAGTTACTCGAGGGCTAATAATCAGCCCCAGCATTTT.

The CDR3 region is CASRHPRTNSYEQYF. CDR3 nucleotides: TGTGCAAGTCGCCACCCCCGGACGAACTCCTACGAGCAGTACTTC. The chain is built from TRBV12-2 and TRBJ2-7. TRBV12-2 is a pseudogene segment. The CDR3 contains 15 residues.